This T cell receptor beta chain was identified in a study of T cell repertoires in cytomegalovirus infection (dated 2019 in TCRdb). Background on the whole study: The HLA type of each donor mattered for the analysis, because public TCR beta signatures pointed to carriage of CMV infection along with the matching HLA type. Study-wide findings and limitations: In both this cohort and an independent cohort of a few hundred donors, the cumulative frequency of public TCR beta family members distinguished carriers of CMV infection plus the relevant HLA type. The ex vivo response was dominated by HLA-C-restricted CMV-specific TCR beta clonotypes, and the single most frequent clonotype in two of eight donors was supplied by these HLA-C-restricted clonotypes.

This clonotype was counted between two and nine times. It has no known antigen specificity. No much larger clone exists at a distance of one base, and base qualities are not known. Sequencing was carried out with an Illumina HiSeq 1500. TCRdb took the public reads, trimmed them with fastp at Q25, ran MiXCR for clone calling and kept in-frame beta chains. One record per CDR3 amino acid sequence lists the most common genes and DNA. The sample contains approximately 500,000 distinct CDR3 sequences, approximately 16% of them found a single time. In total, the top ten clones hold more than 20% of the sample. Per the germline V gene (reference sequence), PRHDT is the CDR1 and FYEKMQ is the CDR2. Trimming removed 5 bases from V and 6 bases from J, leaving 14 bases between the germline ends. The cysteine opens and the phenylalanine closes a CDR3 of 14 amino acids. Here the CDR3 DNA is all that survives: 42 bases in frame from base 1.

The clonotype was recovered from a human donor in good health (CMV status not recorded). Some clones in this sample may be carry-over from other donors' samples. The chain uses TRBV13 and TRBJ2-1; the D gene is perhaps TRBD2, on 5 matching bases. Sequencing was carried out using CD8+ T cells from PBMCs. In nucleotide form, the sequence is TGTGCCAGCAGCCCATCTAGGAGGTTCAATGAGCAGTTCTTC. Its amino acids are CASSPSRRFNEQFF.